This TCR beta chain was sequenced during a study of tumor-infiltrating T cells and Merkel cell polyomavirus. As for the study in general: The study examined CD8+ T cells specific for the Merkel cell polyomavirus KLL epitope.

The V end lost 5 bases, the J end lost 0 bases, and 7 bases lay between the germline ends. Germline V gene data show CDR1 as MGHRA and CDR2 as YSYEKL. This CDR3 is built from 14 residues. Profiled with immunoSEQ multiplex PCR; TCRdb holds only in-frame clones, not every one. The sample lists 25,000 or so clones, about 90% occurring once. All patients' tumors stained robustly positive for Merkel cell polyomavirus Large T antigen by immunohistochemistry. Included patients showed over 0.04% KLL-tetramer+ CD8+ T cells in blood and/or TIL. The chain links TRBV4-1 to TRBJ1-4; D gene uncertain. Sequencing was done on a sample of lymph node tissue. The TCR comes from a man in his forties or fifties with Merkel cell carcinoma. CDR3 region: CASSETTTNEKLFF. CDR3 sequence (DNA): TGCGCCAGCAGCGAGACAACAACTAATGAAAAACTGTTTTTT.